One and the same sample provided the 27 T cell receptor beta chains below, sequenced in a study of blood T cell repertoires in COVID-19. Data came from immunoSEQ multiplex PCR; TCRdb stores just in-frame clones and leaves some out. The sample lists 140,000 to 150,000 clones; 84% were seen once. The specimen sequenced was PBMCs or T cells enriched from blood (not recorded which). These receptor sequences come from a woman aged 45-60 years who had been exposed to COVID-19.

The chain combines TRBV30 with TRBJ2-5; 8 bases match TRBD2. The V gene end was trimmed by 4 bases and the J gene end by 4 bases; junction bases not matched to a gene: 8. CDR3 length equals 14 residues. The germline V gene encodes CDR1 GTSNPN and CDR2 SVGIG (reference sequence). The CDR3 nucleotides are TGTGCCTGGACCCCGGGGGGGTTGGTAGAGACCCAGTACTTC. Translating it yields CAWTPGGLVETQYF.

The chain links TRBV6-5 to TRBJ1-2; D remains ambiguous. The CDR3 consists of 13 residues. The V end lost 6 bases, the J end lost 7 bases, and 15 bases lay between the germline ends. From germline, CDR1 is MNHEY and CDR2 SVGAGI. The chain's CDR3 is CASSEAGFRGYTF. The CDR3 DNA is TGTGCCAGCAGCGAGGCCGGCTTCCGTGGCTACACCTTC.

The rearrangement links TRBV7-3 to TRBJ2-3, with 8 bases fitting TRBD1. CDR3 length: 16 amino acids. V gave up 2 bases and J gave up 6 bases; unmatched junction bases: 10. In germline, CDR1 is SGHTA, CDR2 FQGTGA. The CDR3 nucleotides are TGTGCCAGCAGCTTATCAGGGGGCAGCGGGTGGGATACGCAGTATTTT. Encoded protein: CASSLSGGSGWDTQYF.

The V call is TRBV5-6, the J call TRBJ2-2, with 10 bases fitting TRBD1. CDR1 and CDR2 (germline): SGHDT, YYEEEE. With 0 bases clipped from V and 2 bases from J, the junction kept 7 bases outside the gene matches. The CDR3 spans 18 residues. The CDR3 DNA is TGTGCCAGCAGCTTGGCTCGGGACAGGGGTTTTAACACCGGGGAGCTGTTTTTT. Translation gives CASSLARDRGFNTGELFF. The full variable domain, completed using reference TRBV5-6 and TRBJ2-2, is DAGVTQSPTHLIKTRGQQVTLRCSPKSGHDTVSWYQQALGQGPQFIFQYYEEEERQRGNFPDRFSGHQFPNYSSELNVNALLLGDSALYLCASSLARDRGFNTGELFFGEGSRLTVL.

The chain has TRBV12-3 or TRBV12-4 and TRBJ1-3; perhaps TRBD1 as D (5 bases). This CDR3 is built from 13 residues. V was cut by 8 bases and J by 7 bases, with 15 bases left in between. For the CDR3, the DNA is TGTGCCAGCCGGAAAAGGGGCCGCAACACCATATATTTT. Its translation: CASRKRGRNTIYF.

The CDR3 DNA reads as TGTGCCAGTAGTATAGGCGGGGACAGGGGGTATGAAGCTTTCTTT. Translating it yields CASSIGGDRGYEAFF. This sequence joins TRBV19 and TRBJ1-1; 11 nucleotides match TRBD1. J lost 7 bases, V lost 1 base, and 5 bases had no gene match. CDR1 LNHDA and CDR2 SQIVND come from the germline V gene (reference sequence). This CDR3 region has 15 residues.

The rearrangement joins TRBV12-5 to TRBJ1-3; D not resolved. With 4 bases removed from V and 4 bases from J, the gap between germline ends came to 11 bases. Germline V gene data show CDR1 as LGHNT and CDR2 as FRNRAP. The CDR3 sequence is 14 residues long. The CDR3 reads CASGSNGFGNTIYF. Written as DNA, the CDR3 is TGTGCTAGTGGTTCAAACGGGTTCGGAAACACCATATATTTT.

In regard to this clone: A junction end diverges from the germline sequence, so it may reflect a read error. V is TRBV7-8 and J is TRBJ2-7, with 10 bases aligning to TRBD2. This CDR3 is 13 amino acids long. Germline loops: CDR1 SGHVS, CDR2 FQNEAQ. The CDR3 sequence is CASSLAGGSGRRF. CDR3 nucleotides: TGTGCCAGCAGCTTAGCGGGCGGTAGCGGGAGGAGGTTC.

The chain links TRBV6-6 to TRBJ2-1; TRBD2 is a possible D gene (7 bases). Trimming took 5 bases from V and 0 from J, leaving 14 bases between them. The CDR3 loop spans 16 amino acids. The germline CDR1 and CDR2 sequences are MNHNY and SVGAGI (reference sequence). Here the CDR3 DNA reads TGTGCCAGCAGTCCCCGGGGGGCTATCTCCTACAATGAGCAGTTCTTC. It translates to CASSPRGAISYNEQFF.

V and J are TRBV11-2 and TRBJ1-3, with D possibly matching TRBD1 (6 bases). Deletions cut 3 bases from V and 1 base from J, with 13 bases between. The CDR3 covers 16 residues. Germline CDR1 SGHAT, CDR2 FQNNGV. CDR3 loop: CASSFLQGASGNTIYF. The CDR3 DNA is TGTGCCAGCAGCTTTTTACAGGGTGCATCTGGAAACACCATATATTTT.

The J gene is TRBJ2-1, the V gene TRBV9, with 7 bases aligning to TRBD1. The germline CDR1 and CDR2 sequences are SGDLS and YYNGEE. V trimming: 5 bases; J trimming: 8 bases; junction bases outside the gene matches: 16. The CDR3 runs to 16 residues. The CDR3 sequence is CASSSWTGRSGYEQFF. The CDR3 nucleotides read TGTGCCAGCAGTTCCTGGACAGGACGTTCGGGCTATGAGCAGTTCTTC.

This clone was picked up one time. The J gene is TRBJ2-1, the V gene TRBV7-2; 7 nucleotides match TRBD2. J was trimmed by 0 bases and V by 5 bases; bases with no gene match: 13. CDR1 SGHTA and CDR2 FQGNSA come from the germline V gene. The CDR3 is 18 residues long. Here the CDR3 reads CASSKYLPGLLSYNEQFF. CDR3 nucleotides: TGTGCCAGCAGCAAATACCTTCCGGGACTACTCTCCTACAATGAGCAGTTCTTC.

The chain joins TRBV5-6 to TRBJ2-1; D uncertain. This CDR3 comprises 15 residues. Germline V gives CDR1 SGHDT, CDR2 YYEEEE. The V end lost 4 bases, the J end lost 4 bases, and 15 bases lay between the germline ends. DNA of the CDR3: TGTGCCAGCAGCCTCGAGGTCAAGCTTTACAATGAGCAGTTCTTC. It codes for CASSLEVKLYNEQFF. Full variable domain (rest looked up from reference TRBV5-6 and TRBJ2-1): DAGVTQSPTHLIKTRGQQVTLRCSPKSGHDTVSWYQQALGQGPQFIFQYYEEEERQRGNFPDRFSGHQFPNYSSELNVNALLLGDSALYLCASSLEVKLYNEQFFGPGTRLTVL.

V and J are TRBV14 and TRBJ2-7; 9 bases map to TRBD1. The CDR3 loop spans 15 amino acids. Germline V gene lookup returns CDR1 SGHDN and CDR2 FVKESK. Trimming took 3 bases from V and 0 from J; bases not matched to a gene: 3. The CDR3 sequence is CASSQGTGSSYEQYF. In nucleotides, the CDR3 is TGTGCCAGCAGCCAGGGGACAGGGAGCTCCTACGAGCAGTACTTC.

The rearrangement links TRBV30 to TRBJ1-1, with D perhaps matching TRBD1 (5 bases). Trimming cost V 8 bases and J 4 bases, with 14 bases left between them. The CDR3 runs to 12 residues. Per the germline V gene, CDR1 is GTSNPN and CDR2 is SVGIG (reference sequence). The CDR3 DNA follows: TGTGCCCACTCGGGGGTTCGCACTGAAGCTTTCTTT. This codes for CAHSGVRTEAFF.

J is TRBJ2-1 and V is TRBV5-1; the match to TRBD2 covers 13 bases. J was trimmed by 0 bases and V by 0 bases; bases with no gene match: 9. The CDR3 contains 20 residues. Per germline, CDR1 SGHRS and CDR2 YFSETQ. The CDR3 sequence: CASSLAGLAGEIPSYNEQFF. In nucleotides, the CDR3 is TGCGCCAGCAGCTTGGCCGGACTAGCGGGAGAGATTCCCTCCTACAATGAGCAGTTCTTC. The complete variable domain, with remaining parts taken from reference TRBV5-1 and TRBJ2-1, reads KAGVTQTPRYLIKTRGQQVTLSCSPISGHRSVSWYQQTPGQGLQFLFEYFSETQRNKGNFPGRFSGRQFSNSRSEMNVSTLELGDSALYLCASSLAGLAGEIPSYNEQFFGPGTRLTVL.

A few counts support this clone. The V call is TRBV18, the J call TRBJ2-2; TRBD1 matches at 11 bases. The V gene's germline CDR1 is KGHSH and CDR2 LQKENI. The CDR3 covers 16 residues. Trimming took 4 bases from V and 5 from J; bases not matched to a gene: 6. CDR3 coding DNA: TGTGCCAGCTCACAACCGGGACAGGGGGATACCGGGGAGCTGTTTTTT. Translating gives CASSQPGQGDTGELFF.

The genes are TRBV7-3 and TRBJ1-1, with 8 bases that match TRBD1. CDR1 is SGHTA and CDR2 is FQGTGA in the germline V gene. The CDR3 extends over 13 amino acids. The V gene end was trimmed by 7 bases and the J gene end by 8 bases; junction bases not matched to a gene: 9. In DNA form, the CDR3 reads TGTGCCAGCAACCGCCAGGGGGCGCAGGAAGCTTTCTTT. As protein: CASNRQGAQEAFF.

The chain carries TRBV5-1 and TRBJ1-4, with 7 bases aligning to TRBD1. The CDR3 length is 14 residues. The germline CDR1 and CDR2 sequences are SGHRS and YFSETQ. The junction had 2 bases not matched to a gene; V was cut back by 1 base and J by 5 bases. CDR3 region: CASSLTGENEKLFF. As DNA, the CDR3 is TGCGCCAGCAGCTTGACAGGGGAGAATGAAAAACTGTTTTTT.

The chain carries TRBV12-5 and TRBJ2-7; 10 bases agree with TRBD1. The junction had 7 bases not matched to a gene; V was cut back by 6 bases and J by 2 bases. This CDR3 comprises 15 residues. Per the germline V gene, CDR1 is LGHNT and CDR2 is FRNRAP. The CDR3 DNA is TGTGCTAGTGGACCTGGGACAGGGGTCACCTACGAGCAGTACTTC. It encodes CASGPGTGVTYEQYF.

J is TRBJ1-3 and V is TRBV27; the match to TRBD1 covers 8 bases. Germline CDR1 MNHEY, CDR2 SMNVEV (reference sequence). This CDR3 spans 19 amino acids. V was pared by 6 bases and J by 0 bases, with 16 bases of the junction left unmatched. The CDR3 spells CASRNRQGPTGRSGNTIYF. The CDR3 coding sequence is TGTGCCAGCAGAAACCGACAGGGGCCAACGGGTCGCTCTGGAAACACCATATATTTT.

The chain carries TRBV7-2 and TRBJ2-7; TRBD2 matches at 10 bases. This CDR3 has 14 residues. With V trimmed by 2 bases and J by 4 bases, 2 bases remained unmatched. Germline lookup yields CDR1 SGHTA and CDR2 FQGNSA. In DNA form, the CDR3 reads TGTGCCAGCAGCTTACAGCGGGAGGGTTACGAGCAGTACTTC. Residues: CASSLQREGYEQYF.

This clone was observed a few times. The chain recombines TRBV2 with TRBJ2-3, with 10 bases identical to TRBD2. Germline V CDR1 and CDR2: SNHLY, FYNNEI. V gave up 3 bases and J gave up 3 bases; unmatched junction bases: 3. The CDR3 runs 15 residues. The CDR3 DNA reads as TGTGCCAGCAGTGACCTAGCGGGGGCGACAGATACGCAGTATTTT. It yields the protein CASSDLAGATDTQYF. Together with reference TRBV2 and TRBJ2-3, the CDR3 gives the full variable domain: EPEVTQTPSHQVTQMGQEVILRCVPISNHLYFYWYRQILGQKVEFLVSFYNNEISEKSEIFDDQFSVERPDGSNFTLKIRSTKLEDSAMYFCASSDLAGATDTQYFGPGTRLTVL.

The rearrangement links TRBV5-1 to TRBJ2-3, with 8 bases aligning to TRBD2. The CDR3 loop spans 17 amino acids. Germline V gene sequence: CDR1 SGHRS, CDR2 YFSETQ. V lost 1 base and J lost 3; bases outside the gene matches: 10. CDR3 sequence reads: CASSLKVGGAGTDTQYF. In nucleotides, the CDR3 is TGCGCCAGCAGCTTGAAGGTCGGGGGGGCCGGGACAGATACGCAGTATTTT.

The chain has TRBV27 and TRBJ1-2; TRBD1 agrees at 7 bases. This CDR3 has 15 residues. Germline loops: CDR1 MNHEY, CDR2 SMNVEV (reference sequence). The trim removed 5 bases at V and 0 bases at J, leaving 6 bases unmatched. CDR3 coding DNA: TGTGCCAGCAGTCCCTCGGGACAGACTAACTATGGCTACACCTTC. Residues: CASSPSGQTNYGYTF.

CDR3 loop: CASSFKLTYEQYF. The CDR3 nucleotides are TGTGCCAGCAGTTTCAAGCTAACCTACGAGCAGTACTTC. The chain has TRBV27 and TRBJ2-7; D gene unclear. V was clipped by 3 bases and J by 2 bases, with 8 bases between them. This CDR3 has 13 residues. The germline CDR1 and CDR2 sequences are MNHEY and SMNVEV (reference sequence).

J is TRBJ1-3 and V is TRBV16, with 7 positions matching TRBD1. In germline, CDR1 is KGHSY, CDR2 FQNENV. V lost 0 bases and J lost 8; bases outside the gene matches: 13. CDR3 size: 17 residues. The CDR3 loop reads CASSQSTRGNREDTIYF. The CDR3 DNA follows: TGTGCCAGCAGCCAATCGACCAGGGGGAACAGGGAGGACACCATATATTTT.